The sequence of this T cell receptor (beta chain) was determined in a study of blood T cell repertoires in COVID-19 (dated by TCRdb to about 2020). Broadly, across the study: Samples from collaborators originated in the United States, Italy and Spain and spanned both the acute and convalescent phases of COVID-19. The material from the prospective study consisted of cDNA or gDNA derived from T cells, B-cell-depleted T cells, or PBMCs. A freely available public database, intended as a resource for researchers studying the immune response to SARS-CoV-2, is where the repertoires were released. Where available, HLA class I and class II types were taken from metadata supplied by the sample provider and were not determined by assay-based typing. Deeply sampled blood TCRbeta repertoires from subjects exposed to, actively infected with, or recovered from COVID-19 were included in the dataset. A de-identified subject ID, COVID-19 status, age in years and sex were almost always included in the sample metadata. Samples were obtained from the ongoing ImmuneRACE study (first 160 participants) and from 1,200 or so subjects provided by 6 global collaborators.

TCRbeta CDR3 regions were amplified from genomic DNA by means of the immunoSEQ Assay, a bias-controlled multiplex PCR. Per the source publication's procedure: The number of nucleated cells in each sample was estimated by amplification of reference gene primers within the assay. To quantify the absolute abundance of each unique TCRbeta CDR3 rearrangement, sequence reads were collapsed and filtered. For each sample, productive Simpson clonality was calculated as the square root of Simpson's diversity index across productive rearrangements. In its TCRdb copy, this immuneACCESS table keeps in-frame sequences only and misses some clones. Where compared with another copy, unresolved V genes explain less than half of these, and the others have no known cause. Clonal size and the V and J genes are those of that table, whereas D and trimming came from the DNA. Within this sample are 200,000 to 300,000 clones, with 75% to 95% of them counted one time only. 2.6% of the sample rests with the top ten.

On the study overall, not on this receptor specifically: How much clinical and demographic metadata was included differed by source and by participant, and the metadata was provided uncurated.

At one collaborating source in Seattle, patients were enrolled during active infection and were followed longitudinally through the course of disease. Whole blood was collected in K2EDTA tubes by collaborating institutions according to the institutions' own protocols. For TCRbeta analysis, collaborator samples were shipped as frozen whole blood, as isolated PBMCs, or as DNA extracted from either sample type. In its sample, this clone was seen a few times. Which antigen it targets is not known. One base away there is no much larger clone; base qualities are not given. CDR1 is given as MGHRA and CDR2 as YSYEKL, both from the germline V gene. V is cut back by 3 bases and J by 4 bases, with 1 base in the junction unmatched. Including cysteine and phenylalanine, the CDR3 has 13 amino acids. Just the 39-base CDR3 DNA is kept, in frame starting at base 1.

Sequencing used peripheral blood. This chain is built from TRBV4-1 and TRBJ2-7, with 9 bases aligning to TRBD1. The sequence was obtained from a person aged 18-29 years with COVID-19, enrolled during active disease. The CDR3 in this case is CASSQDRGYEQYF. The sequence in DNA is TGCGCCAGCAGCCAGGACAGGGGATACGAGCAGTACTTC.